This T cell receptor beta chain was observed in a study of CD8+CD57+ T cells in acquired aplastic anemia. As for the study in general: Healthy donors had, on average, around 11 million reads for their CD4+ cells.

Notes on this clonotype: Antigen unknown. At one boundary the junction diverges from the germline segment, which might be a read error.

CDR1 SGHAT and CDR2 FQNNGV come from the germline V gene. The CDR3 has 11 amino acids. The template used for profiling TCR beta VDJ and CDR3 was genomic DNA. Using its own MiXCR run on the reads, TCRdb lists one record per CDR3 protein. The sample includes 350,000 to 450,000 distinct CDR3 sequences, 65% to 75% of them seen just once. Study results and caveats: Patient and control CD8+ Simpson's diversity was not significantly different.

Sequences were obtained from sorted CD4+, CD8+, or CD8+CD57+ T cells (not recorded which) from PBMCs. The sequence came from a human donor in good health, serving as a control. This sequence joins TRBV11-2 and TRBJ2-1, with D unresolved. The CDR3 loop is CASSQVGVQFF. The CDR3, as DNA: TGCGCCAGCAGCCAAGTGGGTGTTCAGTTCTTC.